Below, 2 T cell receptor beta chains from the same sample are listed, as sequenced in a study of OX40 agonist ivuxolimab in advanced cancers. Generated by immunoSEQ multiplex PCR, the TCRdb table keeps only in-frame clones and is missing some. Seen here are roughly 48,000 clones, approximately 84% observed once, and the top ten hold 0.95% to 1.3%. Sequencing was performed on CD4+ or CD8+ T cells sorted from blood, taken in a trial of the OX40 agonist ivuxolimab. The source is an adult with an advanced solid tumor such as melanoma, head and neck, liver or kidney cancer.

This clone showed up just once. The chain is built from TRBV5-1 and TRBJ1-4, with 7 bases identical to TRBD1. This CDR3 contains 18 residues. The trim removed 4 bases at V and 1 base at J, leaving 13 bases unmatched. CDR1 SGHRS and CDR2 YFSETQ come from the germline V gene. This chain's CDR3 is CASSPRSTGLITNEKLFF. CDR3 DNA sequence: TGCGCCAGCAGCCCACGCTCGACAGGGTTGATAACTAATGAAAAACTGTTTTTT.

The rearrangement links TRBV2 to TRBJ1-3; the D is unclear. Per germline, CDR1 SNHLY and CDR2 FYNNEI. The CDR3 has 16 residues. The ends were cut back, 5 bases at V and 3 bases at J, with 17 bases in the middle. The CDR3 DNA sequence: TGTGCCAGCAGTCCCGCAGCGGGGATGGTTGGAAACACCATATATTTT. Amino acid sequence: CASSPAAGMVGNTIYF.